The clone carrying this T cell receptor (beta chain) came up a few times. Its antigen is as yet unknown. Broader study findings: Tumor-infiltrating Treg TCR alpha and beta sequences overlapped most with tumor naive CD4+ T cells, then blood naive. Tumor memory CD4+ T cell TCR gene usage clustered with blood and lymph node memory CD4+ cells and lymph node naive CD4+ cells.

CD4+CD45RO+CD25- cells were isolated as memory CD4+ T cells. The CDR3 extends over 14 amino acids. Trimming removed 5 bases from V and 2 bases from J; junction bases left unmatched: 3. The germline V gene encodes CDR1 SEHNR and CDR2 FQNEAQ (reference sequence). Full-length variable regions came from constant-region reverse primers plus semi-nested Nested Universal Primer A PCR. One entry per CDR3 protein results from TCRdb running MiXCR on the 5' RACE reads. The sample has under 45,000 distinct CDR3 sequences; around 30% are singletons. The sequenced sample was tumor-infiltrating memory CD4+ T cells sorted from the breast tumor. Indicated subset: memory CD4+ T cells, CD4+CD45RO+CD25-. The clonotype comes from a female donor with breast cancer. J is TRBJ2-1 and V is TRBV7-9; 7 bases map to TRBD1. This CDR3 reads CASSPGTAYNEQFF. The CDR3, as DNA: TGTGCCAGCAGCCCTGGGACAGCCTACAATGAGCAGTTCTTC.